These T cell receptor beta chains were read from a single sample in a study of identical twins. TCRdb re-analysed the 5' RACE reads in MiXCR, keeping a single row per CDR3 protein. The sample includes over 600,000 distinct CDR3 sequences, over 20% of them seen just once. The data were also submitted as part of a second study, on T cells expressing NK-cell markers.

Input material: PBMCs. These receptors came from a woman under 30 in good health. The CDR3 runs from the conserved cysteine through the conserved F or W. The D gene is left open where the match is weak. The listing skips clone size in some rows; elsewhere it reads once, few, many or a size class.

TRBV6-1	14	NA	NA	TRBJ2-1	TGTGCCAGCAGCCGATGGGGCTCCTACAATGAGCAGTTCTTC	CASSRWGSYNEQFF
TRBV5-5	14	NA	NA	TRBJ1-4	TGTGCCAGCAGCTTGGCAAGGTGGAATGAAAAACTGTTTTTT	CASSLARWNEKLFF
TRBV9	14	TRBD1	NA	TRBJ2-7	TGTGCCAGCAGCCTACGGGACAGGCCCCACGAGCAGTACTTC	CASSLRDRPHEQYF
TRBV20-1	14	NA	NA	TRBJ2-2	TGCAGTGCTAGTGAGGGGTGGACCACCGGGGAGCTGTTTTTT	CSASEGWTTGELFF
TRBV4-1	14	NA	few	TRBJ2-7	TGCGCCAGCAGCCAAGATCCCCGTTACTACGAGCAGTACTTC	CASSQDPRYYEQYF
TRBV29-1	12	NA	NA	TRBJ1-3	TGCAGCGTATGGACAGCTGGAAACACCATATATTTT	CSVWTAGNTIYF
TRBV6-5	13	NA	few	TRBJ2-3	TGTGCCAGCAGTTACGGGGGCACAGATACGCAGTATTTT	CASSYGGTDTQYF
TRBV9	15	NA	few	TRBJ2-1	TGTGCCAGCAGCGTCAGCCCTACAGGCCGCAATGAGCAGTTCTTC	CASSVSPTGRNEQFF
TRBV7-2	13	NA	NA	TRBJ1-1	TGTGCCAGCAGCTTTGACATGAACACTGAAGCTTTCTTT	CASSFDMNTEAFF
TRBV6-4	16	TRBD1	NA	TRBJ2-2	TGTGCCAGCAGTTCGGACAGGGCCGCGAACACCGGGGAGCTGTTTTTT	CASSSDRAANTGELFF
TRBV7-2	12	NA	NA	TRBJ2-4	TGTGCCAGCAGCTTTGGGGTCGGCATTCAGTACTTC	CASSFGVGIQYF
TRBV27	15	TRBD1	many	TRBJ2-1	TGTGCCAGCAGTTCCCTATTCGACAGGGACGATGAGCAGTTCTTC	CASSSLFDRDDEQFF
TRBV5-1	15	NA	once	TRBJ2-4	TGCGCCAGCAGCTTGGACGTACCTACCAAAAACATTCAGTACTTC	CASSLDVPTKNIQYF
TRBV3-1	15	TRBD2	NA	TRBJ2-1	TGTGCCAGCAGCCAAGGACCCCAGGGAGGGAATGAGCAGTTCTTC	CASSQGPQGGNEQFF
TRBV15	14	TRBD1	few	TRBJ2-7	TGTGCCACCAGCAGAGCGGGACAGGGCTACGAGCAGTACTTC	CATSRAGQGYEQYF
TRBV7-6	17	NA	NA	TRBJ2-5	TGTGCCAGCAGCTTAATCGGCCCCCACGGGGGACGGGAGACCCAGTACTTC	CASSLIGPHGGRETQYF
TRBV7-3	14	NA	NA	TRBJ2-2	TGTGCCAGCAGCTTCAGGGTGGAGTCCGGGGAGCTGTTTTTT	CASSFRVESGELFF
TRBV20-1	17	TRBD2	many	TRBJ2-1	TGCAGTGCTAGAGATAGACTAGCGGAAAGCTCCTACAATGAGCAGTTCTTC	CSARDRLAESSYNEQFF
TRBV7-2	12	NA	NA	TRBJ1-6	TGTGCCAGCAGCTCCCTGGACTCACCCCTCCACTTT	CASSSLDSPLHF
TRBV9	15	NA	once	TRBJ2-7	TGTGCCAGCAGCGTAGACGGGGGCCGTTTCTACGAGCAGTACTTC	CASSVDGGRFYEQYF
TRBV29-1	14	NA	NA	TRBJ2-7	TGCAGCGTTCTGATGTACAGGGAATCCTACGAGCAGTACTTC	CSVLMYRESYEQYF
TRBV6-1	15	NA	NA	TRBJ1-1	TGTGCCAGCAGTGAACCGGGGGGGGCGTGGACTGAAGCTTTCTTT	CASSEPGGAWTEAFF
TRBV13	15	TRBD1	NA	TRBJ2-7	TGTGCCAGCAGCCCGAGACGGACAGGGGGCGGTGAGCAGTACTTC	CASSPRRTGGGEQYF
TRBV20-1	12	TRBD2	NA	TRBJ2-7	TGCAGTGCTTCTAGCGGATCCTACGAGCAGTACTTC	CSASSGSYEQYF
TRBV12-3/TRBV12-4	14	TRBD2	few	TRBJ2-1	TGTGCCAGCAGCGGAGCTAGCGGCTACAATGAGCAGTTCTTC	CASSGASGYNEQFF
TRBV12-3/TRBV12-4	15	NA	few	TRBJ2-5	TGTGCCAGCACCGAAGACCAGGGACTGGGAGAGACCCAGTACTTC	CASTEDQGLGETQYF
TRBV5-1	15	TRBD1	NA	TRBJ2-1	TGCGCCAGCAGGCCTACAGGGGACGCGTACAATGAGCAGTTCTTC	CASRPTGDAYNEQFF
TRBV9	14	NA	NA	TRBJ2-2	TGTGCCAGCAGCCTTAGTACCGCCTCCGGGGAGCTGTTTTTT	CASSLSTASGELFF
TRBV7-7	14	TRBD2	NA	TRBJ2-1	TGTGCCAGCAGCCCCGCGACTAGCGGGACTGAGCAGTTCTTC	CASSPATSGTEQFF
TRBV11-3	14	TRBD1	NA	TRBJ2-7	TGTGCCAGCAGCCGCCGGGACAGGGTAGGCGAGCAGTACTTC	CASSRRDRVGEQYF
TRBV5-1	16	NA	NA	TRBJ2-1	TGCGCCAGCAGCTTGGGAGGCCTAGGGTCCTACAATGAGCAGTTCTTC	CASSLGGLGSYNEQFF